This T cell receptor (beta chain) was identified during a study of metastatic and nonmetastatic thyroid tumors. All patients were treatment-naive before thyroid surgery. Regarding the study as a whole: According to reports, the diversity of TCR beta was significantly higher in malignant thyroid tumors than in benign nodules, and this held in both blood and tumor samples.

Worth noting for this clone: Its antigen remains unidentified.

TCRdb called clones again from the PCR reads with MiXCR. This sample has roughly 34,000 clones; about 30% occur once, and the top ten carry roughly a sixth. The sample consisted of tumor tissue. The receptor was isolated from a female donor with papillary thyroid cancer or a benign thyroid nodule (not recorded which). Some clones in this sample may be carry-over from other donors' samples.

The DNA for the CDR3 is TGTGCCATCAGTGGAGGTACGGAGCAGTACTTC. Translated, it gives CAISGGTEQYF. The chain has TRBV10-3 and TRBJ2-7, with D uncertain. The V end lost 4 bases, the J end lost 7 bases, and 8 bases lay between the germline ends. CDR1 is ENHRY and CDR2 is SYGVKD in the germline V gene. The CDR3 length is 11 residues.